Shown below are 24 T cell receptor beta chains from a single sample sequenced in a study of OX40 agonist ivuxolimab in advanced cancers. TCRdb keeps only in-frame clones here, not all; method: immunoSEQ multiplex PCR. The sample shows 53,000 or so clones, approximately 88% of them seen only once. The sample consisted of CD4+ or CD8+ T cells sorted from blood, taken in a trial of the OX40 agonist ivuxolimab. These receptors originate from an adult with an advanced solid tumor such as melanoma, head and neck, liver or kidney cancer.

The chain uses TRBV5-6 and TRBJ1-6; 11 bases match TRBD1. The V gene end was trimmed by 2 bases and the J gene end by 9 bases; junction bases not matched to a gene: 1. CDR3 length equals 14 residues. Germline assignment: CDR1 SGHDT and CDR2 YYEEEE. Written as DNA, the CDR3 is TGTGCCAGCAGCTTAGGGACAGGGGGTTCACCCCTCCACTTT. As protein: CASSLGTGGSPLHF.

The chain combines TRBV7-9 with TRBJ1-3; D perhaps matches TRBD1 (5 bases). Trimming shortened V by 3 bases and J by 0 bases, and 9 bases separated the two germline ends. Germline CDR1 is SEHNR and CDR2 is FQNEAQ (reference sequence). The CDR3 extends over 15 amino acids. CDR3 region: CASSFGRGSGNTIYF. The CDR3 region has the DNA TGTGCCAGCAGCTTCGGGAGGGGCTCTGGAAACACCATATATTTT.

CDR3 DNA: TGCGCCAGCAGTGAGGGCCCCCCGCCAGAGACCCAGTACTTC. Protein product: CASSEGPPPETQYF. The chain employs TRBV10-1 and TRBJ2-5; no definite D call. Germline-derived CDR1 and CDR2 are WNHNN and SYGVQD (reference sequence). CDR3 size: 14 residues. V gave up 2 bases and J gave up 4 bases, with 11 bases separating them.

The V call is TRBV27, the J call TRBJ1-2; TRBD1 aligns across 7 bases. Germline CDR1 is MNHEY and CDR2 is SMNVEV (reference sequence). Germline trimming cut 5 bases from V and 5 bases from J; bases unmatched to any gene: 11. This CDR3 comprises 15 residues. In DNA, the CDR3 is TGTGCCAGCAGTCCGCGGGACAGCTCCTATTATGGCTACACCTTC. It codes for CASSPRDSSYYGYTF.

The J gene is TRBJ2-5, the V gene TRBV5-1; D is possibly TRBD1 (6 bases). The CDR3 sequence is 15 residues long. Germline V gives CDR1 SGHRS, CDR2 YFSETQ. V was shortened by 3 bases and J by 5 bases, with 17 bases between the two germline ends. This chain's CDR3 is CASSSNTGLGETQYF. The CDR3, as DNA: TGCGCCAGCAGCTCCAATACAGGGTTGGGGGAGACCCAGTACTTC.

This chain uses TRBV28 with TRBJ2-7; a weak D match, TRBD2 (6 bases). V dropped 2 bases and J dropped 5 bases, with 13 bases sitting between them. There are 14 residues in the CDR3. The germline CDR1 and CDR2 sequences are MDHEN and SYDVKM. CDR3 protein: CASSLGGRIHEQYF. CDR3 sequence (DNA): TGTGCCAGCAGTTTAGGTGGGAGGATCCACGAGCAGTACTTC.

This clone has a handful of counts. The gene calls are TRBV27 and TRBJ1-2; possibly TRBD1 for D (5 bases). This CDR3 region has 13 residues. Germline CDR1 and CDR2: MNHEY and SMNVEV (reference sequence). The V end lost 5 bases, the J end lost 8 bases, and 15 bases lay between the germline ends. CDR3 in amino acids: CASSPTGGKGYTF. As DNA, the CDR3 is TGTGCCAGCAGTCCAACCGGGGGGAAGGGCTACACCTTC.

A remark on this clone: At one boundary the junction diverges from the germline segment, which might be a read error. The chain joins TRBV6-6 to TRBJ2-7; 11 bases match TRBD1. Germline V gene lookup returns CDR1 MNHNY and CDR2 SVGAGI (reference sequence). The CDR3 extends over 15 amino acids. The CDR3 DNA reads as TGTGCCAGCAGTAACTCGGACAGGGGGCACGACGAGCAGTACTTC. This codes for CASSNSDRGHDEQYF.

The gene calls are TRBV28 and TRBJ2-5; possibly TRBD2 for D (5 bases). The J call may be incorrect, as the DNA end agrees better with TRBJ2-7. The germline CDR1 and CDR2 sequences are MDHEN and SYDVKM. This CDR3 is built from 13 residues. Here the CDR3 DNA reads TGTGCCAGCAGGCTCAGAGGGTTCGACGAGCAGTACTTC. This translates into CASRLRGFDEQYF.

The genes are TRBV7-9 and TRBJ1-4, with a possible D match to TRBD1 (5 bases). Germline V lookup: CDR1 SEHNR, CDR2 FQNEAQ (reference sequence). This CDR3 comprises 15 residues. The V and J ends lost 6 bases and 6 bases respectively, with 17 bases between them. CDR3 in amino acids: CASSSGRGADEKLFF. The CDR3 DNA follows: TGTGCCAGCAGTAGCGGACGAGGGGCGGATGAAAAACTGTTTTTT. The full variable domain, rest sourced from reference TRBV7-9 and TRBJ1-4, is DTGVSQNPRHKITKRGQNVTFRCDPISEHNRLYWYRQTLGQGPEFLTYFQNEAQLEKSRLLSDRFSAERPKGSFSTLEIQRTEQGDSAMYLCASSSGRGADEKLFFGSGTQLSVL.

This sequence joins TRBV25-1 and TRBJ1-4; TRBD1 might be the D (5 bases). With 5 bases removed from V and 6 bases from J, the gap between germline ends came to 13 bases. The germline V gene has CDR1 MGHDK and CDR2 SYGVNS. The CDR3 spans 14 residues. The CDR3 is CASSPRQGDEKLFF. CDR3 in DNA: TGTGCCAGCAGTCCTAGGCAGGGAGATGAAAAACTGTTTTTT.

In this sample, this clone turned up once. The chain carries TRBV6-1 and TRBJ2-3; D possibly matches TRBD1 or TRBD2 (5 bases each). V gave up 3 bases and J gave up 4 bases, with 17 bases separating them. From germline, CDR1 is MNHNS and CDR2 SASEGT. The CDR3 has 16 residues. The CDR3 sequence: CASSDLGTFSADTQYF. DNA for the CDR3: TGTGCCAGCAGTGACCTCGGGACCTTTAGTGCAGATACGCAGTATTTT.

The gene calls are TRBV10-3 and TRBJ2-6; TRBD1 matches 9 bases. Losses at the gene ends were 0 bases for V and 0 bases for J; bases not matched to a gene: 9. CDR1 is ENHRY and CDR2 is SYGVKD in the germline V gene. This CDR3 has 20 residues. The chain's CDR3 is CAISESGQGFVFSGANVLTF. In DNA, the CDR3 is TGTGCCATCAGTGAGTCGGGACAGGGCTTCGTATTCTCTGGGGCCAACGTCCTGACTTTC.

The chain links TRBV9 to TRBJ1-3, with D perhaps matching TRBD1 (5 bases). V was trimmed by 2 bases and J by 1 base, leaving 10 bases between them. CDR3 size: 15 residues. CDR1 and CDR2 (germline): SGDLS, YYNGEE. The CDR3 region is CASSVVGGSGNTIYF. CDR3 in DNA: TGTGCCAGCAGCGTTGTCGGGGGTTCTGGAAACACCATATATTTT.

This chain connects TRBV11-3 to TRBJ2-7; D unclear. The V and J ends lost 5 bases and 2 bases respectively, with 7 bases between them. Germline CDR1 reads SGHNT; CDR2 reads YENEEA. The CDR3 spans 12 residues. The DNA for the CDR3 is TGTGCCAGCAGCCCGGAAGCCTACGAGCAGTACTTC. It specifies CASSPEAYEQYF.

The chain employs TRBV7-3 and TRBJ2-1; weak D call: TRBD1 (6 bases). CDR1 SGHTA and CDR2 FQGTGA come from the germline V gene. The CDR3 consists of 12 residues. With 8 bases removed from V and 10 bases from J, the gap between germline ends came to 15 bases. CDR3: CASAQGLGEQFF. DNA for the CDR3: TGTGCCAGCGCGCAGGGGCTAGGGGAGCAGTTCTTC.

V gene TRBV27 combines with J gene TRBJ2-5; tentatively, D is TRBD2 (5 bases). There are 15 residues in the CDR3. Germline CDR1 reads MNHEY; CDR2 reads SMNVEV (reference sequence). Trimming pared 8 bases from V and 5 bases from J, leaving 21 bases between. The CDR3 loop reads CASRPGNLLRETQYF. The CDR3 DNA is TGTGCCAGCCGCCCGGGGAACCTGCTAAGGGAGACCCAGTACTTC.

The J gene is TRBJ2-2, the V gene TRBV6-6; D might be TRBD1 (5 bases). Germline loops: CDR1 MNHNY, CDR2 SVGAGI (reference sequence). This CDR3 region has 16 residues. Trimming pared 0 bases from V and 3 bases from J, leaving 11 bases between. The CDR3 DNA follows: TGTGCCAGCAGTTACTCATCAGGGTTTGACACCGGGGAGCTGTTTTTT. It yields the protein CASSYSSGFDTGELFF.

CDR3 sequence reads: CASSAFGYGELFF. The CDR3, as DNA: TGTGCCAGCAGTGCCTTTGGATACGGGGAGCTGTTTTTT. This chain joins TRBV6-4 and TRBJ2-2, with D unclear. Looked up from germline, CDR1 is MRHNA and CDR2 is SNTAGT. The CDR3 runs 13 residues. V dropped 4 bases and J dropped 7 bases, with 10 bases sitting between them.

The chain is built from TRBV19 and TRBJ2-2; D may be TRBD2 (5 bases). CDR3 length: 14 amino acids. Germline V CDR1 and CDR2: LNHDA, SQIVND (reference sequence). V was pared by 0 bases and J by 3 bases, with 5 bases between. The CDR3 DNA reads as TGTGCCAGTAGTATAGAGAGGGACACCGGGGAGCTGTTTTTT. Encoded protein: CASSIERDTGELFF.

The CDR3 loop reads CASSPSSGRATETQYF. In DNA, the CDR3 is TGTGCCAGCAGCCCAAGTAGCGGGAGGGCCACAGAGACCCAGTACTTC. The rearrangement joins TRBV11-3 to TRBJ2-5; TRBD2 matches 11 bases. CDR3 length: 16 amino acids. The germline V gene has CDR1 SGHNT and CDR2 YENEEA. Trimming removed 5 bases from V and 4 bases from J; junction bases left unmatched: 9.

This clone was seen only once. The rearrangement uses TRBV28 and TRBJ2-3; TRBD2 aligns across 9 bases. The trim removed 4 bases at V and 6 bases at J, leaving 8 bases unmatched. The CDR3 is 15 residues long. Per germline, CDR1 MDHEN and CDR2 SYDVKM. The CDR3 here is CASSWLREGRDTQYF. DNA for the CDR3: TGTGCCAGCAGTTGGTTGCGGGAGGGCCGGGATACGCAGTATTTT.

This clone occurred once. The J gene is TRBJ1-2, the V gene TRBV20-1; tentatively, D is TRBD1 (6 bases). The CDR3 totals 11 residues. Germline V gives CDR1 DFQATT, CDR2 SNEGSKA (reference sequence). V dropped 7 bases and J dropped 4 bases, with 10 bases sitting between them. Here the CDR3 DNA reads TGCAGTGGCACGGACAGCTATGGCTACACCTTC. It encodes CSGTDSYGYTF.

The chain joins TRBV27 to TRBJ2-1; D is undetermined. Germline V gene data show CDR1 as MNHEY and CDR2 as SMNVEV (reference sequence). Trimming shortened V by 3 bases and J by 6 bases, and 3 bases separated the two germline ends. The CDR3 totals 11 residues. The CDR3, as DNA: TGTGCCAGCAGTTTGTTCAATGAGCAGTTCTTC. It translates to CASSLFNEQFF.